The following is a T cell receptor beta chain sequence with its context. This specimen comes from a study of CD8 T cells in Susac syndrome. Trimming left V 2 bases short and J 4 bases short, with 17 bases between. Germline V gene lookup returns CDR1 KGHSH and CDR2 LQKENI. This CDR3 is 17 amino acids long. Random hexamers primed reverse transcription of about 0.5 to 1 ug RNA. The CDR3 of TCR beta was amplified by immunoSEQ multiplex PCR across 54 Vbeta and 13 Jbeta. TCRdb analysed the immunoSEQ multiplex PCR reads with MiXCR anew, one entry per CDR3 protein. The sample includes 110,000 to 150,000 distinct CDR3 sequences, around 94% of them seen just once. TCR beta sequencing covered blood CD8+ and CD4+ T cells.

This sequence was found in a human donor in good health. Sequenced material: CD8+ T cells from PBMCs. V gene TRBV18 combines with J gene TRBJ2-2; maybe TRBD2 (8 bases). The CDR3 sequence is CASSPSAGRDSTGELFF. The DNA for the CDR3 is TGTGCCAGCTCACCATCCGCCGGGAGGGACAGCACCGGGGAGCTGTTTTTT.